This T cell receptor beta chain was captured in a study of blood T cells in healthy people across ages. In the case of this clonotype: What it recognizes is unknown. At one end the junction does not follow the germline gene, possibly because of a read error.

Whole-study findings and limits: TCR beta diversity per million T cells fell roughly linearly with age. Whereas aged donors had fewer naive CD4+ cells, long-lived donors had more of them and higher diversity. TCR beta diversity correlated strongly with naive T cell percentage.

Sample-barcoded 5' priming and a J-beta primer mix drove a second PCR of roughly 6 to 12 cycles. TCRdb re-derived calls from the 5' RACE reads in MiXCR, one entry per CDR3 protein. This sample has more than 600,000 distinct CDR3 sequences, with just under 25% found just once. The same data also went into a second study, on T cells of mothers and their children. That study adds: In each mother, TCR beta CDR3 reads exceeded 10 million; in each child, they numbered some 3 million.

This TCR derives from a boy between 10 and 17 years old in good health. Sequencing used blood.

The CDR3 reads CASSLAWTRSVPGANVRTF. CDR3 coding DNA: TGTGCCAGCAGCTTAGCATGGACTAGGTCGGTGCCTGGGGCCAACGTCCGGACTTTC. The V gene is TRBV13, the J gene TRBJ2-6; 7 bases agree with TRBD2. Germline V lookup: CDR1 PRHDT, CDR2 FYEKMQ (reference sequence). The CDR3 loop spans 19 amino acids. Together with reference TRBV13 and TRBJ2-6, the CDR3 gives the full variable domain: AAGVIQSPRHLIKEKRETATLKCYPIPRHDTVYWYQQGPGQDPQFLISFYEKMQSDKGSIPDRFSAQQFSDYHSELNMSSLELGDSALYFCASSLAWTRSVPGANVRTFGAGSRLTVL.